The clone carrying this T cell receptor beta chain has just a few counts. The data belong to a study of Graves' ophthalmopathy and Graves' hyperthyroidism. The germline V gene encodes CDR1 SNHLY and CDR2 FYNNEI. The V gene lost 2 bases and the J gene lost 4 bases, with 11 bases spanning the gap. The CDR3 is 14 residues long. The study amplified TCR beta CDR3 regions using RNA transcripts. Following a first-round RT-PCR that used HTBI primers, a second-round multiplex PCR was carried out. One entry per CDR3 protein, called by TCRdb with MiXCR from the multiplex PCR reads. The sample records roughly 610,000 distinct CDR3 sequences, about 20% being singletons. Symptoms, serum thyroxine and TRAb, thyroid ultrasound, and orbital computed tomography formed the diagnostic basis.

The chain links TRBV2 to TRBJ1-2; possible D gene TRBD1, 5 bases. This sequence was found in a woman between 18 and 29 years old with stable Graves' hyperthyroidism. Some clones in this sample may be carry-over from other donors' samples. Material: peripheral blood. The CDR3 bases are TGTGCCAGCAGTGAAAGGGGCAGGAGCTATGGCTACACCTTC. Translation gives CASSERGRSYGYTF.